The next 32 T cell receptor beta chains were all read from a single sample in a study of human T cells and chemical hapten exposure. Time point given: patch test 3, about 24 weeks after DPC sensitization. Indicated treatment: therapeutic diphenylcyclopropenone sensitization with weekly scalp DPC. Each CDR3 protein gets one entry after TCRdb re-called the RACE reads with MiXCR. The sample gives about 120,000 distinct CDR3 sequences, 10% to 12% of which show up once; roughly 2.3% is in the top ten. The source was whole blood, collected in connection with sensitization to the hapten diphenylcyclopropenone (DPC). The receptors here all came from a woman between 50 and 59 years old with alopecia areata. Some clones in this sample may be carry-over from other donors' samples.

The rearrangement joins TRBV7-2 to TRBJ2-1, with TRBD2 matching 13 bases. V shed 5 bases and J 7 bases; nucleotides not matched to a gene: 8. Germline CDR1 reads SGHTA; CDR2 reads FQGNSA. The CDR3 is 16 residues long. The CDR3 spells CASSLTQGLAGNEQFF. The CDR3, as DNA: TGTGCCAGCAGCCTGACCCAGGGACTAGCGGGGAATGAGCAGTTCTTC. The entire variable domain, with the rest obtained from reference TRBV7-2 and TRBJ2-1, is as follows: GAGVSQSPSNKVTEKGKDVELRCDPISGHTALYWYRQSLGQGLEFLIYFQGNSAPDKSGLPSDRFSAERTGGSVSTLTIQRTQQEDSAVYLCASSLTQGLAGNEQFFGPGTRLTVL.

J is TRBJ1-1 and V is TRBV7-9; D possibly corresponds to TRBD1 (5 bases). Deletions cut 7 bases from V and 3 bases from J, with 12 bases between. This CDR3 has 13 amino acids. Germline V gene lookup returns CDR1 SEHNR and CDR2 FQNEAQ (reference sequence). The CDR3 DNA sequence: TGTGCCAGCAACCTTCAGGGCTACACTGAAGCTTTCTTT. This sequence encodes CASNLQGYTEAFF.

The CDR3: CASSLVTSGGLNEQYF. The CDR3 DNA sequence: TGTGCCAGCAGCTTAGTTACTAGCGGGGGTCTGAACGAGCAGTACTTC. The rearrangement uses TRBV7-2 and TRBJ2-7; the match to TRBD2 covers 11 bases. Trimming at V came to 1 base and at J to 5 bases, leaving 7 bases not matched to a gene. Per germline, CDR1 SGHTA and CDR2 FQGNSA. The length of the CDR3 is 16 residues.

This chain joins TRBV29-1 and TRBJ1-2; D is uncertain. CDR3 size: 8 residues. The germline V gene has CDR1 SQVTM and CDR2 ANQGSEA. With 3 bases removed from V and 9 bases from J, the gap between germline ends came to 2 bases. The CDR3 bases are TGCAGCGTTGAGAGCTACACCTTC. Its translation: CSVESYTF. The full variable domain, in which reference TRBV29-1 and TRBJ1-2 provide the parts outside the CDR3, is SAVISQKPSRDICQRGTSLTIQCQVDSQVTMMFWYRQQPGQSLTLIATANQGSEATYESGFVIDKFPISRPNLTFSTLTVSNMSPEDSSIYLCSVESYTFGSGTRLTVV.

This clonotype showed up just a few times. V usage is TRBV28 and J usage is TRBJ2-7, with D possibly being TRBD2 (5 bases). This CDR3 is 14 amino acids long. Between the trimmed V and J ends, which lost 5 bases and 1 base, there was a span of 12 bases. CDR1 and CDR2 from the germline V gene are MDHEN and SYDVKM. The CDR3 loop is CASSQRLDSYEQYF. CDR3 DNA sequence: TGTGCCAGCAGTCAGCGGTTGGATTCCTACGAGCAGTACTTC.

In this sample, this clonotype turned up a few times. The chain combines TRBV29-1 with TRBJ2-3; 9 positions agree with TRBD1. After removal of 3 bases from V and 4 bases from J, the junction contained 8 bases not matched to a gene. This CDR3 has 15 amino acids. Germline V CDR1 and CDR2: SQVTM, ANQGSEA. The CDR3: CSVDGRDRDPDTQYF. CDR3 sequence (DNA): TGCAGCGTTGATGGGCGGGACAGGGACCCAGATACGCAGTATTTT.

This clonotype occurred a few times. The V gene is TRBV30, the J gene TRBJ2-5; perhaps TRBD2 as D (6 bases). This CDR3 region has 17 residues. Germline V CDR1 and CDR2: GTSNPN, SVGIG (reference sequence). V lost 1 base and J 11 bases, leaving 29 bases between the germline ends. The CDR3 bases are TGTGCCTGGAGTGCGGTGTGGGATGCTAGCGCCGTCCTAACTCAGTACTTC. Its protein product is CAWSAVWDASAVLTQYF.

In this sample, this clonotype turned up a few times. This rearrangement joins TRBV28 to TRBJ2-7; 15 bases are shared with TRBD2. CDR3 length equals 16 residues. Germline V gives CDR1 MDHEN, CDR2 SYDVKM. V trimming: 6 bases; J trimming: 6 bases; junction bases outside the gene matches: 9. DNA of the CDR3: TGTGCCAGCAGACAGGGACTAGCGGGAGGAGGGCGCGAGCAGTACTTC. Its translation: CASRQGLAGGGREQYF.

V and J are TRBV12-3 or TRBV12-4 and TRBJ1-5, with D hard to call. This CDR3 region has 15 residues. The V end lost 6 bases, the J end lost 0 bases, and 12 bases lay between the germline ends. CDR3 DNA: TGTGCCAGCAGCCGAAGACGGAGTAGCAATCAGCCCCAGCATTTT. Residues: CASSRRRSSNQPQHF.

Here the CDR3 reads CASREDSSQPQHF. In DNA form, the CDR3 reads TGCGCCAGCAGAGAAGACAGTAGTCAGCCCCAGCATTTT. The gene calls are TRBV5-1 and TRBJ1-5; weak D call: TRBD1 (5 bases). V dropped 5 bases and J dropped 6 bases, with 12 bases sitting between them. CDR3 length: 13 residues. Germline V gene data show CDR1 as SGHRS and CDR2 as YFSETQ. Full variable domain (outside the CDR3, taken from reference TRBV5-1 and TRBJ1-5): KAGVTQTPRYLIKTRGQQVTLSCSPISGHRSVSWYQQTPGQGLQFLFEYFSETQRNKGNFPGRFSGRQFSNSRSEMNVSTLELGDSALYLCASREDSSQPQHFGDGTRLSIL.

This clonotype turned up a few times. The chain couples TRBV11-2 to TRBJ2-5; D is possibly TRBD1 (6 bases). The germline V and J ends were trimmed by 2 bases and 5 bases, with 12 bases remaining between them. There are 14 residues in the CDR3. Germline CDR1 and CDR2: SGHAT and FQNNGV. CDR3 coding DNA: TGTGCCAGCAGCTTAATGGGTCAGGGGGAGACCCAGTACTTC. The encoded protein is CASSLMGQGETQYF.

The chain uses TRBV28 and TRBJ2-7; D call uncertain. V was shortened by 7 bases and J by 5 bases, with 9 bases between the two germline ends. This CDR3 has 11 amino acids. The V gene's germline CDR1 is MDHEN and CDR2 SYDVKM. The CDR3 DNA is TGTGCCAGCACTGGGATCCACGAGCAGTACTTC. Protein: CASTGIHEQYF.

This clonotype occurred many times. J is TRBJ2-3 and V is TRBV29-1; TRBD2 might be the D (6 bases). Germline CDR1 reads SQVTM; CDR2 reads ANQGSEA. The V end lost 1 base, the J end lost 8 bases, and 7 bases lay between the germline ends. This CDR3 comprises 11 residues. Here the CDR3 DNA reads TGCAGCGTTGAAGGGGGGGTTACGCAGTATTTT. Translation gives CSVEGGVTQYF.

The rearrangement uses TRBV12-3 or TRBV12-4 and TRBJ2-3, with D perhaps matching TRBD2 (7 bases). With 1 base removed from V and 2 bases from J, the gap between germline ends came to 10 bases. This CDR3 comprises 15 residues. The CDR3 nucleotides are TGTGCCAGCAGTTTAGGCGGGGGCTACACAGATACGCAGTATTTT. It codes for CASSLGGGYTDTQYF.

Note on this clonotype: At one of its ends the junction is not consistent with the germline gene, which may arise from a read error. The chain has TRBV12-3 or TRBV12-4 and TRBJ1-1, with TRBD1 as a possible D gene (6 bases). The CDR3 totals 15 residues. For the CDR3, the DNA is TGTGCCAGCAGCCTAGGGGGTAGGTTGAAGACTGAAGCTTTCTTT. As protein: CASSLGGRLKTEAFF.

The chain carries TRBV5-1 and TRBJ1-6, with a possible D match to TRBD1 (6 bases). This CDR3 has 15 amino acids. Trimming removed 0 bases from V and 4 bases from J, with 8 bases in between. Germline V lookup: CDR1 SGHRS, CDR2 YFSETQ. Written as DNA, the CDR3 is TGCGCCAGCAGCTTGGCCGGACAGTATAATTCACCCCTCCACTTT. As protein: CASSLAGQYNSPLHF.

This clonotype appeared a few times. The V call is TRBV6-2 or TRBV6-3, the J call TRBJ2-2; D may match TRBD1 or TRBD2 (5 bases each). Trimming removed 6 bases from V and 2 bases from J, with 10 bases in between. The CDR3 is made up of 14 amino acids. The germline V gene has CDR1 MNHEY and CDR2 SVGEGT. The CDR3 loop reads CASSSGPNTGELFF. The CDR3 DNA sequence: TGTGCCAGCAGCTCGGGACCAAACACCGGGGAGCTGTTTTTT.

This clonotype was seen repeatedly, ten times or more. The chain joins TRBV20-1 to TRBJ1-5; 9 bases are a match to TRBD1. The ends lost 5 bases at V and 6 bases at J; junction bases unmatched: 2. This CDR3 is built from 12 residues. From germline, CDR1 is DFQATT and CDR2 SNEGSKA (reference sequence). The CDR3 DNA is TGCAGTGCTGGACAGGGGAGTCAGCCCCAGCATTTT. Its protein is CSAGQGSQPQHF.

The chain has TRBV29-1 and TRBJ2-7, with D perhaps TRBD2 (6 bases). The CDR3 has 12 residues. Germline V gives CDR1 SQVTM, CDR2 ANQGSEA. Trimming cost V 6 bases and J 6 bases, with 15 bases left between them. DNA of the CDR3: TGCAGCGTCAGAACAATACTAGCCGAGCAGTACTTC. Protein: CSVRTILAEQYF.

This chain links TRBV7-2 with TRBJ1-5; D gene ambiguous. Per the germline V gene, CDR1 is SGHTA and CDR2 is FQGNSA. Deletions cut 5 bases from V and 1 base from J, with 15 bases between. CDR3 length: 16 amino acids. The CDR3 DNA reads TGTGCCAGCAGCCCGGCCCTCCTCTTGAGCAATCAGCCCCAGCATTTT. This codes for CASSPALLLSNQPQHF.

The V and J genes are TRBV9 and TRBJ2-3, with a tentative D call TRBD2 (6 bases). The CDR3 loop spans 15 amino acids. The V gene lost 6 bases and the J gene lost 4 bases, with 18 bases spanning the gap. Per the germline V gene, CDR1 is SGDLS and CDR2 is YYNGEE. The CDR3 loop reads CASTPAGRWADTQYF. In DNA, the CDR3 is TGTGCCAGCACCCCTGCGGGGAGGTGGGCAGATACGCAGTATTTT.

V and J are TRBV7-2 and TRBJ1-5; D possibly corresponds to TRBD1 (6 bases). Per germline, CDR1 SGHTA and CDR2 FQGNSA. CDR3 size: 16 residues. Between the trimmed V and J ends, which lost 1 base and 1 base, there was a span of 11 bases. In DNA form, the CDR3 reads TGTGCCAGCAGCTTAGGGGGACACCGGAGCAATCAGCCCCAGCATTTT. Translated, it gives CASSLGGHRSNQPQHF.

This clonotype came up a few times. This chain joins TRBV12-3 or TRBV12-4 and TRBJ2-2; D is perhaps TRBD2 (6 bases). The CDR3 has 14 amino acids. Deletions cut 3 bases from V and 10 bases from J, with 15 bases between. As DNA, the CDR3 is TGTGCCAGCAGTTTTTCGGCTAGCGTCGAGGAGCTGTTTTTT. Translating it yields CASSFSASVEELFF.

This clonotype was seen more than once but under ten times. The chain joins TRBV5-1 to TRBJ2-7; TRBD1 aligns across 9 bases. The CDR3 has 16 residues. V was clipped by 4 bases and J by 0 bases; unmatched bases: 8. The germline V gene has CDR1 SGHRS and CDR2 YFSETQ. CDR3 amino acids: CASSISTGGASYEQYF. For the CDR3, the DNA is TGCGCCAGCAGCATCTCCACAGGGGGCGCCTCCTACGAGCAGTACTTC.

Ten or more counts support this clonotype. This chain links TRBV5-1 with TRBJ2-7; TRBD2 agrees at 11 bases. Germline V gives CDR1 SGHRS, CDR2 YFSETQ. This CDR3 is 13 amino acids long. Unmatched junction bases numbered 1, after V lost 4 bases and J lost 4 bases. The CDR3: CASSGTSGYEQYF. The CDR3 DNA reads TGCGCCAGCAGCGGGACTAGCGGATACGAGCAGTACTTC.

DNA of the CDR3: TGTGCCAGCAGCCGGGACACCGATAATTCACCCCTCCACTTT. It encodes CASSRDTDNSPLHF. V usage is TRBV7-9 and J usage is TRBJ1-6, with a possible D match to TRBD1 (6 bases). CDR1 SEHNR and CDR2 FQNEAQ come from the germline V gene (reference sequence). This CDR3 spans 14 amino acids. V was shortened by 5 bases and J by 5 bases, with 10 bases between the two germline ends.

This chain links TRBV12-3 or TRBV12-4 with TRBJ1-2, with a tentative D call TRBD1 (6 bases). The CDR3 runs to 11 residues. The V end lost 3 bases, the J end lost 8 bases, and 7 bases lay between the germline ends. Here the CDR3 DNA reads TGTGCCAGCAGTTTTGGGGGCGGCTACACCTTC. It codes for CASSFGGGYTF.

This clonotype turned up a few times. The chain recombines TRBV7-2 with TRBJ2-7, with TRBD1 matching 7 bases. The CDR3 extends over 15 amino acids. Trimming removed 3 bases from V and 4 bases from J; junction bases left unmatched: 9. Germline V gives CDR1 SGHTA, CDR2 FQGNSA. The CDR3 sequence is CASSFDRASMYEQYF. CDR3 DNA sequence: TGTGCCAGCAGCTTCGACAGGGCTAGCATGTACGAGCAGTACTTC.

This chain uses TRBV29-1 with TRBJ2-7, with D possibly TRBD2 on 5 matching bases. Germline-derived CDR1 and CDR2 are SQVTM and ANQGSEA. Trimming left V 3 bases short and J 3 bases short, with 15 bases between. The CDR3 consists of 14 residues. Here the CDR3 reads CSVDFSGSSYEQYF. The CDR3 DNA reads as TGCAGCGTTGATTTCTCGGGATCCAGCTACGAGCAGTACTTC.

The chain has TRBV12-3 or TRBV12-4 and TRBJ2-1; possible D gene TRBD2, 5 bases. Trimming cost V 2 bases and J 6 bases, with 8 bases left between them. The CDR3 runs to 13 residues. The CDR3 DNA is TGTGCCAGCAGTTTATATGCGGGCAATGAGCAGTTCTTC. Its translation is CASSLYAGNEQFF.

The rearrangement links TRBV28 to TRBJ1-2; a weak D match, TRBD1 (6 bases). The germline gives CDR1 MDHEN, CDR2 SYDVKM. The CDR3 runs to 14 residues. V lost 4 bases to trimming and J lost 4 bases, with 13 bases between them. CDR3 bases: TGTGCCAGCAGTTGGGCAGGGGCGAGCTATGGCTACACCTTC. This gives the protein CASSWAGASYGYTF.

With regard to this clonotype: This may come from a read error, since a much larger clone is one base off. This chain uses TRBV20-1 with TRBJ2-1; 8 bases align to TRBD2. J was trimmed by 9 bases and V by 0 bases; bases with no gene match: 7. The germline V gene has CDR1 DFQATT and CDR2 SNEGSKA (reference sequence). The CDR3 consists of 14 residues. The CDR3 here is CSAREKAGGTEQFF. DNA for the CDR3: TGCAGTGCTAGAGAAAAGGCGGGAGGCACTGAGCAGTTCTTC.